The source of this TCR beta chain is a study of blood T cell repertoires in COVID-19. In the study overall: Samples taken during acute and convalescent COVID-19 were collected in the United States, Italy and Spain.

Sequenced by immunoSEQ multiplex PCR; TCRdb stores in-frame clones only, minus some. The sample consists of a few hundred thousand clones, approximately 90% of them appearing once. Adults between about 18 and 89 years of age took part from 20 to 25 US areas. Donors were grouped by their self-reported clinical history. V was shortened by 0 bases and J by 5 bases, with 14 bases between the two germline ends. The CDR3 has 15 amino acids. The germline CDR1 and CDR2 sequences are SGHDT and YYEEEE. This rearrangement joins TRBV5-6 to TRBJ1-1; a weak D match, TRBD1 (5 bases). The sequence was obtained from a human donor in a cohort exposed to, infected with or recovered from COVID-19 (not recorded which). The donor label of this sample is uncertain. The sample consisted of PBMCs or T cells enriched from blood (not recorded which). The CDR3 reads CASSLAGGAMTEAFF. The CDR3 region has the DNA TGTGCCAGCAGCTTGGCCGGAGGGGCGATGACTGAAGCTTTCTTT.